What follows are 10 T cell receptor beta chains derived from one specimen sequenced in a study of T cells in Graves' hyperthyroidism and ophthalmopathy. TCR beta CDR3 region amplification was performed from RNA transcripts. The study used the HTBI primer set for a first-round RT-PCR of the TCR CDR3. A single record per CDR3 protein comes from TCRdb applying MiXCR to the multiplex PCR reads. The table lists over 250,000 distinct CDR3 sequences, about 13% of them singletons. The sequenced material came from blood. The receptor source for this set is a woman aged 40 to 50 with Graves' ophthalmopathy.

This clonotype has ten or more counts. This chain uses TRBV27 with TRBJ1-1; D is undetermined. Germline V gene sequence: CDR1 MNHEY, CDR2 SMNVEV (reference sequence). The CDR3 contains 11 residues. V was clipped by 6 bases and J by 2 bases, with 4 bases between them. CDR3 loop: CASSSNTEAFF. In nucleotides, the CDR3 is TGTGCCAGCAGCAGTAACACTGAAGCTTTCTTT.

This clonotype was seen at least ten times. This chain uses TRBV20-1 with TRBJ2-5; 8 bases agree with TRBD2. CDR1 DFQATT and CDR2 SNEGSKA come from the germline V gene (reference sequence). Trimming cost V 0 bases and J 4 bases; bases outside gene matches: 7. There are 15 residues in the CDR3. Here the CDR3 reads CSARDASGRVETQYF. In nucleotides, the CDR3 is TGCAGTGCTAGAGATGCTAGCGGGCGGGTAGAGACCCAGTACTTC.

At least ten counts were recorded for this clonotype. The V and J genes are TRBV7-2 and TRBJ1-1; the D is unclear. Germline V gene lookup returns CDR1 SGHTA and CDR2 FQGNSA. Trimming removed 3 bases from V and 1 base from J, with 15 bases in between. This CDR3 comprises 16 residues. DNA of the CDR3: TGTGCCAGCAGCTTGGCCCGGGGTCGCAAGAACACTGAAGCTTTCTTT. It is translated as CASSLARGRKNTEAFF.

There are many counts of this clonotype. The CDR3 DNA is TGCGCCAGCAGCCCGGCTGGGTATCCACCCCTCCACTTT. Translating it yields CASSPAGYPPLHF. The chain uses TRBV5-1 and TRBJ1-6, with D unresolved. This CDR3 region has 13 residues. V lost 4 bases and J 11 bases, leaving 13 bases between the germline ends. The germline V gene has CDR1 SGHRS and CDR2 YFSETQ.

This clonotype was observed many times. CDR3 nucleotide sequence: TGTGCCAGCAGTGAACAATACCGGAACACTGAAGCTTTCTTT. It encodes CASSEQYRNTEAFF. The rearrangement joins TRBV2 to TRBJ1-1; D remains unclear. Germline loops: CDR1 SNHLY, CDR2 FYNNEI. The CDR3 extends over 14 amino acids. V lost 2 bases, J lost 1 base, and 8 bases lay in between.

V usage is TRBV7-9 and J usage is TRBJ1-5; D gene uncertain. Trimming pared 5 bases from V and 8 bases from J, leaving 16 bases between. CDR3 length equals 14 residues. Germline V lookup: CDR1 SEHNR, CDR2 FQNEAQ (reference sequence). The CDR3 nucleotides are TGTGCCAGCAGCCCCGCAGGCGATTTGGAGCCCCAGCATTTT. It encodes CASSPAGDLEPQHF.

This clonotype came up many times. V gene TRBV6-1 combines with J gene TRBJ1-1, with D maybe TRBD1 (5 bases). The germline V gene encodes CDR1 MNHNS and CDR2 SASEGT. V lost 4 bases, J lost 3 bases, and 6 bases lay in between. This CDR3 is built from 12 residues. The CDR3 DNA follows: TGTGCCAGCAGTGGGGGGGACACTGAAGCTTTCTTT. Translating it yields CASSGGDTEAFF.

This clonotype was seen a few times. J is TRBJ2-5 and V is TRBV6-1, with TRBD2 identical over 9 bases. V shed 8 bases and J 5 bases; nucleotides not matched to a gene: 9. CDR3 length equals 14 residues. CDR1 is MNHNS, CDR2 SASEGT, per germline. CDR3 nucleotides: TGTGCCAGCGGGGCGGGGGGGCTAGCGGAGACCCAGTACTTC. Residues: CASGAGGLAETQYF.

This clonotype was counted ten times or more. The CDR3 sequence: CASRTRGQANTEAFF. CDR3 sequence (DNA): TGTGCCAGTAGAACCCGTGGACAGGCGAACACTGAAGCTTTCTTT. The genes are TRBV19 and TRBJ1-1, with TRBD1 identical over 7 bases. Germline V CDR1 and CDR2: LNHDA, SQIVND (reference sequence). The CDR3 length is 15 residues. V shed 6 bases, J shed 1 base, and the junction held 8 bases outside the gene matches.

The J gene is TRBJ2-4, the V gene TRBV20-1, with D possibly being TRBD1 (7 bases). V lost 3 bases, J lost 5 bases, and 17 bases lay in between. This CDR3 spans 15 amino acids. The germline gives CDR1 DFQATT, CDR2 SNEGSKA (reference sequence). CDR3 amino acids: CSASTSRGTQNIQYF. The CDR3 nucleotides read TGCAGTGCTAGCACTAGCAGGGGGACACAAAACATTCAGTACTTC.